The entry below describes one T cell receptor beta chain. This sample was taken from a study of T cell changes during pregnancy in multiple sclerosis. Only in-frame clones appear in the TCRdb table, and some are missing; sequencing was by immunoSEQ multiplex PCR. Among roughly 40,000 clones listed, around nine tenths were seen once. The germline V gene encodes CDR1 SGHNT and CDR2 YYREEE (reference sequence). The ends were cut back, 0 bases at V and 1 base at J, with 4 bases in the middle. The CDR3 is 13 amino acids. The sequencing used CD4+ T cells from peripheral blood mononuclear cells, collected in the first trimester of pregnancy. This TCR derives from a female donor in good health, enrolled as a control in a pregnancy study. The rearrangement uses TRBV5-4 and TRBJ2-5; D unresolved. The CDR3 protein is CASSLARQETQYF. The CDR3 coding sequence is TGTGCCAGCAGCTTGGCGCGCCAAGAGACCCAGTACTTC.